This T cell receptor beta chain was recovered during a study of blood T cells in healthy people across ages. About the study: About one barcoded beta molecule per two T cells was captured by template switching.

Comments on this clonotype: Its specificity is not known. A read error is possible here, since a much larger clone lies one base away.

CDR3 length: 15 residues. The J segment lost 4 bases and the V segment lost 3 bases, leaving 9 bases of the junction unmatched. Germline V gives CDR1 SGDLS, CDR2 YYNGEE. The people who gave samples were healthy Caucasians from Russia, aged roughly 6 to 100. Using a J-beta primer mix together with a sample-barcoded 5' primer, a second PCR was run for roughly 6 to 11 cycles. TCRdb re-called the 5' RACE reads through MiXCR, storing one row per CDR3 protein. Among about 900,000 distinct CDR3 sequences listed, roughly 48% were seen once. Overall study findings and caveats: Changes seen in expanded clonotypes were possibly confounded by donor CMV status left unknown. Naive T cell percentage showed a strong correlation with TCR beta diversity.

The J gene is TRBJ2-5, the V gene TRBV9; the match to TRBD2 covers 7 bases. The sequenced sample was blood. This clonotype originated in a man aged 25 to 40 in good health. The CDR3 bases are TGTGCCAGCAGCGCTAGCGGTCTAAGGCGAGAGACCCAGTACTTC. This codes for CASSASGLRRETQYF. Drawing the rest from reference TRBV9 and TRBJ2-5, the complete variable domain is DSGVTQTPKHLITATGQRVTLRCSPRSGDLSVYWYQQSLDQGLQFLIQYYNGEERAKGNILERFSAQQFPDLHSELNLSSLELGDSALYFCASSASGLRRETQYFGPGTRLLVL.